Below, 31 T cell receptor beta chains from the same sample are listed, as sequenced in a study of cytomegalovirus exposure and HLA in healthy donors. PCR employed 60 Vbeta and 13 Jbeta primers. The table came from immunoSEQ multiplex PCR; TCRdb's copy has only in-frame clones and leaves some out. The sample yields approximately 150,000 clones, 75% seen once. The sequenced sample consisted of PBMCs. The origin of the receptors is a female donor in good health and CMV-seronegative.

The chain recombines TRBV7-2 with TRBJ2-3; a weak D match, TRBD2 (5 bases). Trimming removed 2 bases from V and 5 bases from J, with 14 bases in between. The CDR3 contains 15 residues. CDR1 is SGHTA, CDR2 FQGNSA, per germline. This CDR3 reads CASSLRSGKKDTQYF. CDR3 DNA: TGTGCCAGCAGCTTAAGATCGGGGAAGAAAGATACGCAGTATTTT.

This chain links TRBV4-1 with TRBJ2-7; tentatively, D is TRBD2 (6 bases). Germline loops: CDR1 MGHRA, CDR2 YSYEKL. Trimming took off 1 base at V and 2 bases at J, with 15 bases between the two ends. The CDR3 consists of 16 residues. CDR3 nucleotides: TGCGCCAGCAGCCAAGTTTTGGTAGCGGACGCCTACGAGCAGTACTTC. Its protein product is CASSQVLVADAYEQYF.

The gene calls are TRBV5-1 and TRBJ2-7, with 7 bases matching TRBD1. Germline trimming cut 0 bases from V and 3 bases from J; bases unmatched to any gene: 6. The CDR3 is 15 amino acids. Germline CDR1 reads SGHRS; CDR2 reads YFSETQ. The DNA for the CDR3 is TGCGCCAGCAGCTTGGCCGGGACAGCTGGCTACGAGCAGTACTTC. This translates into CASSLAGTAGYEQYF.

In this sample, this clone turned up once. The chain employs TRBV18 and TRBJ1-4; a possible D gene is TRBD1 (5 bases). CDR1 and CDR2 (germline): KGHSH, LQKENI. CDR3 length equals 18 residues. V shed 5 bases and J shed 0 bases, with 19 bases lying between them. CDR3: CASSAWLQGLSTNEKLFF. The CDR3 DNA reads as TGTGCCAGCTCAGCCTGGTTGCAGGGCCTATCAACTAATGAAAAACTGTTTTTT.

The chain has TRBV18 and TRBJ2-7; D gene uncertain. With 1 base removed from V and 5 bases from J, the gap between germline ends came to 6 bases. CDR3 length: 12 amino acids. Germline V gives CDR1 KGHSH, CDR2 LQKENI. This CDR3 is CASSPLSNEQYF. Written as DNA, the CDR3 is TGTGCCAGCTCACCACTGTCCAACGAGCAGTACTTC.

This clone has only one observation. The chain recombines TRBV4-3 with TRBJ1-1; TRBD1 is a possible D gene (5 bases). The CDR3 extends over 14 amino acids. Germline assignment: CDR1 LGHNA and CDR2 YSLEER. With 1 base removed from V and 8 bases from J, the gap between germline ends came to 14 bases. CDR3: CASSQAGREGEAFF. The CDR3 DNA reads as TGCGCCAGCAGCCAAGCGGGACGGGAGGGGGAAGCTTTCTTT.

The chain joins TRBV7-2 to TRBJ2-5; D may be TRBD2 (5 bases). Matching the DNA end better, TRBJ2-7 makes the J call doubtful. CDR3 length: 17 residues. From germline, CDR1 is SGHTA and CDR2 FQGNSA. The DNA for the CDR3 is TGTGCCAGCAGCTTAGGTGGGCTCCGGGAAGGGTCCCACGAGCAGTACTTC. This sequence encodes CASSLGGLREGSHEQYF.

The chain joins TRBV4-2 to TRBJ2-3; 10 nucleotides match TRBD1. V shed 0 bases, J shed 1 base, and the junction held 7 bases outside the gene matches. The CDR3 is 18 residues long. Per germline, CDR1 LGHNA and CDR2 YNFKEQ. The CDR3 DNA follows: TGTGCCAGCAGCCAAGACCTCGGCGGACAGGGGGGCACAGATACGCAGTATTTT. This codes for CASSQDLGGQGGTDTQYF.

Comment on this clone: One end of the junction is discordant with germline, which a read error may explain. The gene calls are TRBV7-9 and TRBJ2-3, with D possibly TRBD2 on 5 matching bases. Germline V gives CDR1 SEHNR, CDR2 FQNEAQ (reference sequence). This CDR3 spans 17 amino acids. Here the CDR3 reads CSSSLAPRGLKTDTQYF. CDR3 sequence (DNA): TGTTCCAGCAGCTTAGCGCCTCGCGGCCTTAAGACAGATACGCAGTATTTT.

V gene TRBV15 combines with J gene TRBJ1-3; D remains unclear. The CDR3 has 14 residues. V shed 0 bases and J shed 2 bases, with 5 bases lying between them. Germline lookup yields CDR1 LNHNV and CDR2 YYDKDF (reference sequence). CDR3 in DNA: TGTGCCACCAGCAGAGATCCTACTGGAAACACCATATATTTT. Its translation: CATSRDPTGNTIYF.

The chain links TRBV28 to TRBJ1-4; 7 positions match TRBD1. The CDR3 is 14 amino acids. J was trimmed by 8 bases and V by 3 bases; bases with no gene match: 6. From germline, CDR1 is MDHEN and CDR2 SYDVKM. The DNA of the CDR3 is TGTGCCAGCAGTTTCAAGGGGGCAGGAGAAAAACTGTTTTTT. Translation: CASSFKGAGEKLFF.

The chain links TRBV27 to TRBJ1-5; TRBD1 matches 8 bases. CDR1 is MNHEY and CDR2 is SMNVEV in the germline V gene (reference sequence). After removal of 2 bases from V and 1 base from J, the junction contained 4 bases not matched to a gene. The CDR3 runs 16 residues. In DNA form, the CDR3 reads TGTGCCAGCAGTTTACGACAGGGGATGAGCAATCAGCCCCAGCATTTT. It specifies CASSLRQGMSNQPQHF.

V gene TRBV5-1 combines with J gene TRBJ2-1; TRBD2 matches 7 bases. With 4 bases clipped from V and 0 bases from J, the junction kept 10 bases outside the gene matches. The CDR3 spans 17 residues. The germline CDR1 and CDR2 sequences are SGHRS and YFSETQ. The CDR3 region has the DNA TGCGCCAGCAGCAAAACCCTGCGGGGGAGCTCCTACAATGAGCAGTTCTTC. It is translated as CASSKTLRGSSYNEQFF.

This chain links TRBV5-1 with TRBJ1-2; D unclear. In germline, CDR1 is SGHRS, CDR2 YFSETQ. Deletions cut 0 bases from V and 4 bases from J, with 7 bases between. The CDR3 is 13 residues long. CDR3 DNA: TGCGCCAGCAGCTTGGTGTCAGTCTATGGCTACACCTTC. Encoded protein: CASSLVSVYGYTF.

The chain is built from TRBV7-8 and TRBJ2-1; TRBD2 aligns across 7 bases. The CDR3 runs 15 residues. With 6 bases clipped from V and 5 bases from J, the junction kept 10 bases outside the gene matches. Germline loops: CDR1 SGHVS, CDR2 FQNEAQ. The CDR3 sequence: CASSVTGGGNNEQFF. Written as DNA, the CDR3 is TGTGCCAGCAGTGTTACAGGCGGGGGAAACAATGAGCAGTTCTTC.

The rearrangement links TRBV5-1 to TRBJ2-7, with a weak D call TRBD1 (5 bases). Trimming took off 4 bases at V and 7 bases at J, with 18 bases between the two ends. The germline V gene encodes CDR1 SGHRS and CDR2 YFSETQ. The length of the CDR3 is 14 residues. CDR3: CASSDDSREVEQYF. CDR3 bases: TGCGCCAGCAGCGACGACAGCCGAGAGGTTGAGCAGTACTTC.

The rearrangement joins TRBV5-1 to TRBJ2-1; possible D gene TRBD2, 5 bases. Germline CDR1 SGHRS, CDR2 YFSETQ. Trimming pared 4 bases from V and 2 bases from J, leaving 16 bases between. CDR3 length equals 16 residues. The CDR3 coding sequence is TGCGCCAGCAGCGGGAGTACGGGATTCGCCTACAATGAGCAGTTCTTC. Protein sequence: CASSGSTGFAYNEQFF.

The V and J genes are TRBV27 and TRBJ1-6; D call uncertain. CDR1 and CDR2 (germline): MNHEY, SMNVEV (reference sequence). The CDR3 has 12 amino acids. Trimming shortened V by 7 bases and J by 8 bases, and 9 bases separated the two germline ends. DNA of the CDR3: TGTGCCAGCAAGAGGGCCGATTCACCCCTCCACTTT. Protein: CASKRADSPLHF.

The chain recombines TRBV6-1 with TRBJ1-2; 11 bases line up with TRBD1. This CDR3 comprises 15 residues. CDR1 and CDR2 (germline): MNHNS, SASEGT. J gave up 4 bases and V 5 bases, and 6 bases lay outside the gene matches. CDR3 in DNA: TGTGCCAGCAGTACCGGGACAGGGGGATCCTATGGCTACACCTTC. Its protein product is CASSTGTGGSYGYTF.

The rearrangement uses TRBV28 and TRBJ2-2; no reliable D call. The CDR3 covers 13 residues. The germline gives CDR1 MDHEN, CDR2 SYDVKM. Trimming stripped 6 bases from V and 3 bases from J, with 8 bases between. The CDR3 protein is CASRLIYTGELFF. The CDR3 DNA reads TGTGCCAGCAGGTTAATCTACACCGGGGAGCTGTTTTTT.

The CDR3 DNA reads as TGTGCCAGCAACCCAGGGACAGGGGTTAATGAAAAACTGTTTTTT. Protein: CASNPGTGVNEKLFF. This rearrangement joins TRBV28 to TRBJ1-4, with 10 bases lining up with TRBD1. CDR1 is MDHEN and CDR2 is SYDVKM in the germline V gene. The CDR3 runs to 15 residues. V was clipped by 7 bases and J by 4 bases; unmatched bases: 6.

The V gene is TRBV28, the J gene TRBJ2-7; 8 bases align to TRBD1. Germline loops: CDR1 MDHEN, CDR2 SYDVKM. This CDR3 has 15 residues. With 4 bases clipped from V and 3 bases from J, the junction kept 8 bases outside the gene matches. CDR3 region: CASSSSGGPLYEQYF. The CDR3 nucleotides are TGTGCCAGCAGTTCCTCAGGGGGCCCCCTCTACGAGCAGTACTTC. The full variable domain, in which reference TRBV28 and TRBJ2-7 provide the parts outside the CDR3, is DVKVTQSSRYLVKRTGEKVFLECVQDMDHENMFWYRQDPGLGLRLIYFSYDVKMKEKGDIPEGYSVSREKKERFSLILESASTNQTSMYLCASSSSGGPLYEQYFGPGTRLTVT.

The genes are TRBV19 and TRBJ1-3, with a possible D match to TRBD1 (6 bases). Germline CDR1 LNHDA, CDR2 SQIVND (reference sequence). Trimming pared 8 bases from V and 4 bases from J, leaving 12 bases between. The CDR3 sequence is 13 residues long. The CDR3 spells CASQQGRGNTIYF. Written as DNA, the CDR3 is TGTGCCAGTCAACAGGGTAGAGGAAACACCATATATTTT. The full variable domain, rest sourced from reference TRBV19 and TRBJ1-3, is DGGITQSPKYLFRKEGQNVTLSCEQNLNHDAMYWYRQDPGQGLRLIYYSQIVNDFQKGDIAEGYSVSREKKESFPLTVTSAQKNPTAFYLCASQQGRGNTIYFGEGSWLTVV.

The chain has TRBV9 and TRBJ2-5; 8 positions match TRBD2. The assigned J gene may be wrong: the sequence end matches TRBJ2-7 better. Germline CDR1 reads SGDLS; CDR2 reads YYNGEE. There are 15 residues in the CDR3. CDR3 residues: CASSPSGTRKYEQYF. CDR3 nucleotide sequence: TGTGCCAGCAGCCCCTCCGGGACTAGAAAGTACGAGCAGTACTTC.

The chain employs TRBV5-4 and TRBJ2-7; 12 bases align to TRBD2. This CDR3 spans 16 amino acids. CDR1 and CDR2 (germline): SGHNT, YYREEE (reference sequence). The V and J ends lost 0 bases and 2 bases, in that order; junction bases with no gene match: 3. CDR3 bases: TGTGCCAGCAGCTTGGGGCCTAGCGGGAGGGCCTACGAGCAGTACTTC. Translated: CASSLGPSGRAYEQYF. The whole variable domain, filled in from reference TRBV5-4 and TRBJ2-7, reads ETGVTQSPTHLIKTRGQQVTLRCSSQSGHNTVSWYQQALGQGPQFIFQYYREEENGRGNFPPRFSGLQFPNYSSELNVNALELDDSALYLCASSLGPSGRAYEQYFGPGTRLTVT.

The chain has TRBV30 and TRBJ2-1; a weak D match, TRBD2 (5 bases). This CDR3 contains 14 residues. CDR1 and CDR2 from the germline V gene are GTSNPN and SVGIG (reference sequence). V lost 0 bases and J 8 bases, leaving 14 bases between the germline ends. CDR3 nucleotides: TGTGCCTGGAGTGTAGGTGGGAGCCGAGATGAGCAGTTCTTC. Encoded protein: CAWSVGGSRDEQFF. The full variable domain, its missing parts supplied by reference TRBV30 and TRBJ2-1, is SQTIHQWPATLVQPVGSPLSLECTVEGTSNPNLYWYRQAAGRGLQLLFYSVGIGQISSEVPQNLSASRPQDRQFILSSKKLLLSDSGFYLCAWSVGGSRDEQFFGPGTRLTVL.

The CDR3 sequence: CASSQVRTSGGIQYF. Here the CDR3 DNA reads TGTGCCAGCAGCCAAGTGAGGACTAGCGGGGGTATCCAGTACTTC. The rearrangement joins TRBV4-2 to TRBJ2-7; 13 bases agree with TRBD2. Germline V CDR1 and CDR2: LGHNA, YNFKEQ. With 1 base clipped from V and 10 bases from J, the junction kept 7 bases outside the gene matches. The CDR3 runs to 15 residues.

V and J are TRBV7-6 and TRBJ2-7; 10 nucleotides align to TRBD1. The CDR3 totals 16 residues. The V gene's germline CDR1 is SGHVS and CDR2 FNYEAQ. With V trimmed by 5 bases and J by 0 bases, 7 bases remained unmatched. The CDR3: CASSPGTGVGSYEQYF. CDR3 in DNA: TGTGCCAGCAGCCCAGGGACAGGGGTAGGCTCCTACGAGCAGTACTTC.

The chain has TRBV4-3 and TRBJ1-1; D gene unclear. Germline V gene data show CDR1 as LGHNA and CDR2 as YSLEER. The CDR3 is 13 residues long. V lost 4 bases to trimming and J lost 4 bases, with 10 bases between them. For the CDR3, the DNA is TGCGCCAGCAGCCCCCTGGCGGCCACTGAAGCTTTCTTT. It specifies CASSPLAATEAFF.

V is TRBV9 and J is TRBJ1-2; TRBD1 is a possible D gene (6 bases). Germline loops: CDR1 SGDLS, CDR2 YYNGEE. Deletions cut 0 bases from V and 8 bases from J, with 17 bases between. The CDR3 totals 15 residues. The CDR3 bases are TGTGCCAGCAGCGTAGTATCGAATCCAGGGGACGGCTACACCTTC. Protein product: CASSVVSNPGDGYTF.

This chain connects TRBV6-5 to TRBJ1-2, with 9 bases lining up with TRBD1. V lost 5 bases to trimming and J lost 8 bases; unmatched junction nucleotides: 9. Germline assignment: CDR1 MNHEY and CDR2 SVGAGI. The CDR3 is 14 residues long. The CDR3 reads CASSTGTGHRGYTF. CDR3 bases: TGTGCCAGCAGTACGGGGACAGGGCATCGGGGCTACACCTTC.